The subject of this entry is one TCR beta chain. Its antigen is undetermined. Molecular barcoded adaptors covering alpha/delta and beta/gamma chains were used on approximately 400 ng RNA. TCRdb reprocessed the reads via MiXCR and lists one record per CDR3 protein. The table has around 58,000 distinct CDR3 sequences, around 14% seen once. This specimen comes from a study of read filtering for tumor transcriptome and immune sequencing. The ends lost 6 bases at V and 5 bases at J; junction bases unmatched: 14. From germline, CDR1 is MDHEN and CDR2 SYDVKM. This CDR3 has 18 residues. The study's findings and limits: Single-read clonotypes: about 81.9% of IR-seq clonotypes (about 3.5% of reads), 74.6% of RNA-seq clonotypes (44.6% of reads).

This receptor was taken from a donor at least 40 years old with multiple myeloma. The sequenced material came from a population of CD138-negative cells sorted from bone marrow. The chain recombines TRBV28 with TRBJ1-5, with 12 bases identical to TRBD1. The CDR3: CASRGTGGLSGVDQPQHF. The CDR3 DNA reads as TGTGCCAGCAGGGGGACAGGGGGCCTGTCTGGAGTGGATCAGCCCCAGCATTTT.